Only a few counts were recorded for the clone carrying this TCR beta chain. The antigen is undetermined. This entry belongs to a study of spatial heterogeneity in lung cancer. Whole-study context: Beta-chain sequences consistently outnumbered alpha-chain sequences in detection. An average of more than ten raw reads was observed per unique TCR and UMI combination. General study results and limits: Resection saw ubiquitous expanded tumor TCRs appear in blood more than follow-up did.

Trimming removed 3 bases from V and 4 bases from J, with 13 bases in between. From germline, CDR1 is DFQATT and CDR2 SNEGSKA (reference sequence). The CDR3 runs 13 residues. TCRdb reprocessed the 5' RACE reads via MiXCR and lists one record per CDR3 protein. The sample comprises about 85,000 distinct CDR3 sequences, approximately 20% of which are singletons, and roughly 6% rests with the top ten. The time point is: sample taken at primary tumor resection. Tumor, nontumor lung or frozen PBMC supplied whole RNA that was sequenced unsorted. This clonotype originated in a male donor with early-stage non-small cell lung cancer. The specimen was PBMCs, collected at surgery. The rearrangement uses TRBV20-1 and TRBJ2-7; D remains unclear. The CDR3 DNA sequence: TGCAGTGCTAGGAACGGCCTGACTTACGAGCAGTACTTC. The encoded protein is CSARNGLTYEQYF.